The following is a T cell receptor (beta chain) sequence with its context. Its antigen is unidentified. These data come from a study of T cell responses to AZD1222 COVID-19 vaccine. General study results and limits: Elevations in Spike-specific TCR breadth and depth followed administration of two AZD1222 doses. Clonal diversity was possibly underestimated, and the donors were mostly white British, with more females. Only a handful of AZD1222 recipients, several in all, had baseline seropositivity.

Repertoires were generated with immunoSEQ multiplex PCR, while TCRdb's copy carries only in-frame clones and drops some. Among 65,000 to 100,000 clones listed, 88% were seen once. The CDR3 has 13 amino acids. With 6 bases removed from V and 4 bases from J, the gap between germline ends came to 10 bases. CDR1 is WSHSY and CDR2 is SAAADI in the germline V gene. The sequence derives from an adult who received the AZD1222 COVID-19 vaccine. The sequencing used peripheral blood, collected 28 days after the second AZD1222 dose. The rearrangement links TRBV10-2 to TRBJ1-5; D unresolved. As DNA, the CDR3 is TGCGCCAGCAGCGCCGTCGATAATCAGCCCCAGCATTTT. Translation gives CASSAVDNQPQHF.